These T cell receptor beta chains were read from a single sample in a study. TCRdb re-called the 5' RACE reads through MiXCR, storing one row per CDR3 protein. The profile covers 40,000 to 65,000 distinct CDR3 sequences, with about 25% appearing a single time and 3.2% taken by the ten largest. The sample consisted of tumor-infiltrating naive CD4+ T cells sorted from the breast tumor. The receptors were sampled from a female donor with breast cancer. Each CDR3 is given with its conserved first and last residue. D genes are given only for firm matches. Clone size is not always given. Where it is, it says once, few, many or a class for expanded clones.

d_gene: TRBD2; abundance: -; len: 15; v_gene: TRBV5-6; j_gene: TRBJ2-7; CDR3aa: CASSLRDSGPHEQYF; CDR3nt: TGTGCCAGCAGCTTGCGGGATAGCGGGCCCCACGAGCAGTACTTC
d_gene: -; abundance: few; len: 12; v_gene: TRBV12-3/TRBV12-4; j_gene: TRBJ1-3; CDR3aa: CASSLSGNTIYF; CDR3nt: TGTGCCAGCAGTTTGAGTGGAAACACCATATATTTT
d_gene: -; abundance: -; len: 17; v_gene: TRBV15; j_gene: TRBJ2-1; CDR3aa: CATSREVAGGSYNEQFF; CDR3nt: TGTGCCACCAGCAGAGAGGTGGCGGGCGGCTCCTACAATGAGCAGTTCTTC
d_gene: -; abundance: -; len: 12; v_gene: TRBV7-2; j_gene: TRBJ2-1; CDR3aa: CASSRSRNEQFF; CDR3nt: TGTGCCAGCAGCCGATCTAGGAATGAGCAGTTCTTC
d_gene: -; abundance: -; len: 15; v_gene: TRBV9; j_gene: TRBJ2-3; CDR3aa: CASSPRDSQPDTQYF; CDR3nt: TGTGCCAGCAGCCCTCGGGACTCCCAGCCAGATACGCAGTATTTT
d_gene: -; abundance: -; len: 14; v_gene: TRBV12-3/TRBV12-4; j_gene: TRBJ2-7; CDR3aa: CASSPGFFSYEQYF; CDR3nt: TGTGCCAGCAGTCCCGGGTTTTTCTCTTACGAGCAGTACTTC
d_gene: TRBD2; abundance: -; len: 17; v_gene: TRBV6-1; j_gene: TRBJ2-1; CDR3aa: CASSEFFTSGSTHEQFF; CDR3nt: TGTGCCAGCAGTGAATTTTTCACTAGCGGGAGCACCCATGAGCAGTTCTTC
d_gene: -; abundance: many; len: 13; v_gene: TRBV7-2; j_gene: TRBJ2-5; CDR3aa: CASSSPLFQTQYF; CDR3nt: TGTGCCAGCAGCTCCCCCCTTTTCCAGACCCAGTACTTC
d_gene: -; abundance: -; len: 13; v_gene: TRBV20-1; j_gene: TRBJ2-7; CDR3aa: CSATAGSLYEQYF; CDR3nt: TGCAGTGCCACCGCCGGGTCTCTCTACGAGCAGTACTTC
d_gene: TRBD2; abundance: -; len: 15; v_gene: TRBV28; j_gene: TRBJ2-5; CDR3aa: CASRDIRGDFETQYF; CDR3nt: TGTGCCAGCAGAGACATTCGGGGGGATTTCGAGACCCAGTACTTC
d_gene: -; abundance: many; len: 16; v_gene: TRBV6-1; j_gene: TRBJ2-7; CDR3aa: CASIPYSGAGSYEQYF; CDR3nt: TGTGCCAGCATCCCTTACTCAGGGGCAGGCTCCTACGAGCAGTACTTC
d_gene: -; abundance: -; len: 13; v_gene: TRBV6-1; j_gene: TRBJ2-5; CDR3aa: CASSELAKETQYF; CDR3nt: TGTGCCAGCAGTGAATTAGCAAAAGAGACCCAGTACTTC
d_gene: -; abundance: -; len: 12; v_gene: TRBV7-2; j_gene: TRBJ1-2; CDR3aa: CASSSSTYGYTF; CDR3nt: TGTGCCAGCAGCTCCAGTACTTATGGCTACACCTTC
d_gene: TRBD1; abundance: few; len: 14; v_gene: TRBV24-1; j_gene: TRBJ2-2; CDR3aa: CATSDSYDRVELFF; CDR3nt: TGTGCCACCAGTGATTCTTACGACAGGGTGGAGCTGTTTTTT
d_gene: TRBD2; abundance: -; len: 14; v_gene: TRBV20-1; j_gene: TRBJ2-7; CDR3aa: CSARGRAGGSVPDF; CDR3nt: TGCAGTGCTAGGGGTCGAGCGGGAGGCTCCGTCCCGGACTTC
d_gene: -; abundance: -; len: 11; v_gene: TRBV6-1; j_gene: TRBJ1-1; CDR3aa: CASSEEPQAFF; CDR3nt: TGTGCCAGCAGTGAAGAACCGCAAGCTTTCTTT
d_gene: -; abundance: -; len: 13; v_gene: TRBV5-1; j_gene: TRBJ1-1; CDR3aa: CASSLAGNTEALF; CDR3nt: TGCGCCAGCAGCTTGGCGGGGAACACTGAAGCTCTCTTT
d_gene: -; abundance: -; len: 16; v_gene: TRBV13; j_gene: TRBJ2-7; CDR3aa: CASSLAINRSTYEQYF; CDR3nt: TGTGCCAGCAGCTTAGCGATAAACAGGAGCACCTACGAGCAGTACTTC
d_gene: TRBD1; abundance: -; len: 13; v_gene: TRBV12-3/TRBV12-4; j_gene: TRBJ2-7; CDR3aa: CASSLGAGGEQYF; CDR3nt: TGTGCCAGCAGTTTAGGGGCAGGGGGTGAGCAGTACTTC
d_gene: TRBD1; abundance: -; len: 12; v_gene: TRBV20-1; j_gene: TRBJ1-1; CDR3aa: CSATQGVTEAFF; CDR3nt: TGCAGTGCCACTCAGGGGGTAACTGAAGCTTTCTTT
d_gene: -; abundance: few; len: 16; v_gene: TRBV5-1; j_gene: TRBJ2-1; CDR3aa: CASRMRGLAIYNEQFF; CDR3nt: TGCGCCAGCAGAATGAGGGGCCTAGCGATATACAATGAGCAGTTCTTC
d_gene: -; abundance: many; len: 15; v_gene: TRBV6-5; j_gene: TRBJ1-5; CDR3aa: CASSYSFSGNQPQHF; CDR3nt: TGTGCCAGCAGTTACTCGTTTTCCGGCAATCAGCCCCAGCATTTT
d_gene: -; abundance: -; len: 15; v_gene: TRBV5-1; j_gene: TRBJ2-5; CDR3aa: CASSLRSGHEETQYF; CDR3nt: TGCGCCAGCAGCTTGCGGAGCGGCCATGAAGAGACCCAGTACTTC
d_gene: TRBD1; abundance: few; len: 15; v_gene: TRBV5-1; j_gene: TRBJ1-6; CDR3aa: CASSLEGQRNSPLHF; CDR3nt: TGCGCCAGCAGCTTGGAGGGACAGCGGAATTCACCCCTCCACTTT
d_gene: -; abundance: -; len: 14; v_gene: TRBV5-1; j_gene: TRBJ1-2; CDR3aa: CASSLGGSVYGYTF; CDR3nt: TGCGCCAGCAGCTTGGGGGGCAGCGTCTATGGCTACACCTTC
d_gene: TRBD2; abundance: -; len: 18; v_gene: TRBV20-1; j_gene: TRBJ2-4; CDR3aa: CSARDPGGGMGAKNIQYF; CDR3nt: TGCAGTGCTAGAGATCCGGGGGGAGGAATGGGGGCCAAAAACATTCAGTACTTC
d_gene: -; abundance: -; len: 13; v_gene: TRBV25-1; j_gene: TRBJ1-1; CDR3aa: CASRFRGGTEAFF; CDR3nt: TGTGCCAGCAGGTTTCGGGGTGGCACTGAAGCTTTCTTT
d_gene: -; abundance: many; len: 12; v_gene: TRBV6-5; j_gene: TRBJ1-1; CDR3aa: CASSYRGSEAFF; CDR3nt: TGTGCCAGCAGTTACCGCGGGAGTGAAGCTTTCTTT
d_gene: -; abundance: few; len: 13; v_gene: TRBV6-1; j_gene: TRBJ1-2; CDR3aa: CASSLQGAYGYAF; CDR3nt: TGTGCCAGCAGCTTACAGGGTGCCTATGGCTACGCCTTC
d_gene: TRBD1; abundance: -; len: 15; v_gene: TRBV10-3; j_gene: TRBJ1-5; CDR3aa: CAVRQGTNSNQPQHF; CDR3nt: TGTGCCGTCCGACAGGGGACTAATAGCAATCAGCCCCAGCATTTT
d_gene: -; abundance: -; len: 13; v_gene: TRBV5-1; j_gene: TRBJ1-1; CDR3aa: CASSLSVGTEAFF; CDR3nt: TGCGCCAGCAGCTTGAGCGTTGGAACTGAAGCTTTCTTT
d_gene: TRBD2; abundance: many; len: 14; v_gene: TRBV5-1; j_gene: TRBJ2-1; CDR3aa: CASSISGRVNEQFF; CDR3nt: TGCGCCAGCAGCATTAGCGGGAGGGTCAATGAGCAGTTCTTC
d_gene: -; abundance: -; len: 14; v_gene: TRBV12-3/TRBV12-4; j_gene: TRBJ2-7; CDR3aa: CASSTGQSSYEQYF; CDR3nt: TGTGCCAGCAGTACAGGACAGTCCTCCTACGAGCAGTACTTC
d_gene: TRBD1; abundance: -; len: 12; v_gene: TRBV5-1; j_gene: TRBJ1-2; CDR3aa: CASSQDRLGYTF; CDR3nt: TGCGCCAGCAGCCAGGACAGGCTTGGCTACACCTTC
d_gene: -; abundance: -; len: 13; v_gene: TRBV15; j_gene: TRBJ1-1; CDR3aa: CATSSQPGQEAFF; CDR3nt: TGTGCCACCAGCAGCCAACCGGGACAAGAAGCTTTCTTT
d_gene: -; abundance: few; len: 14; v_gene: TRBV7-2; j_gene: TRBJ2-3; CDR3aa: CASSLVGAQDTQYF; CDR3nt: TGTGCCAGCAGCTTAGTTGGGGCCCAAGATACGCAGTATTTT
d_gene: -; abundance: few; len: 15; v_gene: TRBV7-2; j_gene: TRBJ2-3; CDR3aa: CASSLASASTDTQYF; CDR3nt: TGTGCCAGCAGCTTAGCTAGCGCTTCCACAGATACGCAGTATTTT
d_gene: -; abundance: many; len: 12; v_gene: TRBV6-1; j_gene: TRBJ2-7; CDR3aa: CASSRGAYEQYF; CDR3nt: TGTGCCAGCTCCCGGGGGGCATACGAGCAGTACTTC
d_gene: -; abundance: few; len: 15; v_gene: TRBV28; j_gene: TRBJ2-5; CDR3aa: CASSINLWSQETQYF; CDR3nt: TGTGCCAGCAGTATAAATCTCTGGAGCCAAGAGACCCAGTACTTC
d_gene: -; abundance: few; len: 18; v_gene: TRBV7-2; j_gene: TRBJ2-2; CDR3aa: CASSPFRATRINTGELFF; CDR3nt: TGTGCCAGCAGCCCCTTCCGGGCGACTAGGATTAACACCGGGGAGCTGTTTTTT
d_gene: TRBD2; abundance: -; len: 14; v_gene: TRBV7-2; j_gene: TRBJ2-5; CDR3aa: CASSLARGGGTQYF; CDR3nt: TGTGCCAGCAGCTTAGCGCGCGGGGGGGGGACCCAGTACTTC
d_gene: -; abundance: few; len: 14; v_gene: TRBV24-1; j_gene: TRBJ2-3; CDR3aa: CATSDVLRADTQYF; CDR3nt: TGTGCCACCAGTGATGTGTTACGGGCAGATACGCAGTATTTT
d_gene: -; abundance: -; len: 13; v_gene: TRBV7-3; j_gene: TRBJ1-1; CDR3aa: CASSSDGDTEAFF; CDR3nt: TGTGCCAGCAGCAGCGACGGGGACACTGAAGCTTTCTTT
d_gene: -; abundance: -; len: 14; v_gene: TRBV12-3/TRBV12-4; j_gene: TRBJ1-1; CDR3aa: CASSFTGARTEAFF; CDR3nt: TGTGCCAGCAGTTTTACGGGGGCGCGGACTGAAGCTTTCTTT
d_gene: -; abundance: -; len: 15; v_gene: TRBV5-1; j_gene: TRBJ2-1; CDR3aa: CASSRGELKHDEQFF; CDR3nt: TGCGCCAGCAGTAGGGGGGAGTTAAAACATGATGAGCAGTTCTTC
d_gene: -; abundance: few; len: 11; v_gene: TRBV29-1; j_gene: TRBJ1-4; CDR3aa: CSVGTAGGLFF; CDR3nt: TGCAGCGTTGGCACGGCCGGGGGACTGTTTTTT